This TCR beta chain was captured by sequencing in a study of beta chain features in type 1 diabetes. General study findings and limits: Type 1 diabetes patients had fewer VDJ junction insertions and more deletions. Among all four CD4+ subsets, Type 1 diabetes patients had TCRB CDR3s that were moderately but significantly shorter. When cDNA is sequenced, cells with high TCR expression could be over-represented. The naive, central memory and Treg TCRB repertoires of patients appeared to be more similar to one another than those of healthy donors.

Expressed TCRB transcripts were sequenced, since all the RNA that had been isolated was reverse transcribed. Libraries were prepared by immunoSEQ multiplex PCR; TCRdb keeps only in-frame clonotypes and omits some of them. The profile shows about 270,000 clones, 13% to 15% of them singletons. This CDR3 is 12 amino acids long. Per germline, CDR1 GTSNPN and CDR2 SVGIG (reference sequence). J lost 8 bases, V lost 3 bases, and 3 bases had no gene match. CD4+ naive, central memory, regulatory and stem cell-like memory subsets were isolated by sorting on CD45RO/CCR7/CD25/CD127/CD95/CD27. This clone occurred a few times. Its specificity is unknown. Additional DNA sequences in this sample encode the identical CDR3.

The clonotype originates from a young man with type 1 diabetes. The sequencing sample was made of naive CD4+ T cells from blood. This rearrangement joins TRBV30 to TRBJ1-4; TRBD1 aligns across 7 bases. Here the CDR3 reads CAWSPGGEKLFF. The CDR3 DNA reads TGTGCCTGGAGCCCAGGGGGGGAAAAACTGTTTTTT. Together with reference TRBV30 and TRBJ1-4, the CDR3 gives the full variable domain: SQTIHQWPATLVQPVGSPLSLECTVEGTSNPNLYWYRQAAGRGLQLLFYSVGIGQISSEVPQNLSASRPQDRQFILSSKKLLLSDSGFYLCAWSPGGEKLFFGSGTQLSVL.